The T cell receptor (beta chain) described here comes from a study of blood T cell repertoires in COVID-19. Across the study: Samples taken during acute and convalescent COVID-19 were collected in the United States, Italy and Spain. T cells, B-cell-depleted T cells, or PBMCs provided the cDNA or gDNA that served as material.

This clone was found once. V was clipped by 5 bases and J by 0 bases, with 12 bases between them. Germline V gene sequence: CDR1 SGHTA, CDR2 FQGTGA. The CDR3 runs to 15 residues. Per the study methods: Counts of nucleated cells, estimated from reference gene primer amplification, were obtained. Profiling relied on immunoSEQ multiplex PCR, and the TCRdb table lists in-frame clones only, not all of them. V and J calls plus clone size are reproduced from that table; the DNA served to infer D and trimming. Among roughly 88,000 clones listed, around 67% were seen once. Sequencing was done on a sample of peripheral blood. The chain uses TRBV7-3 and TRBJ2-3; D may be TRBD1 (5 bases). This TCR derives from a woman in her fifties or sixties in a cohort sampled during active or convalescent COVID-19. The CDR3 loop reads CASSLQGLSTDTQYF. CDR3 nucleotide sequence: TGTGCCAGCAGCCTTCAGGGTCTCAGCACAGATACGCAGTATTTT.